These 7 T cell receptor beta chains originate from one sample sequenced in a study of early T cells in non-severe SARS-CoV-2 infection. TCRdb analysed the 5' RACE reads with MiXCR anew, one entry per CDR3 protein. The sample shows approximately 97,000 distinct CDR3 sequences, approximately 10% of them seen only once. Sequencing was performed on whole blood, taken at baseline. The receptors were sampled from an adult who was a healthcare worker with PCR-confirmed SARS-CoV-2 infection or an uninfected control (not recorded which).

At least ten counts were recorded for this clonotype. V gene TRBV2 combines with J gene TRBJ2-5, with 11 positions matching TRBD2. V gave up 6 bases and J gave up 3 bases; unmatched junction bases: 15. CDR1 and CDR2 from the germline V gene are SNHLY and FYNNEI. The CDR3 has 18 residues. The CDR3 reads CASSDLPGLAVSEETQYF. The CDR3 nucleotides are TGTGCCAGCAGCGACCTGCCGGGACTAGCGGTTAGTGAAGAGACCCAGTACTTC.

The V call is TRBV5-1, the J call TRBJ2-2, with a weak D call TRBD1 (6 bases). CDR1 is SGHRS, CDR2 YFSETQ, per germline. This CDR3 is built from 15 residues. The ends were cut back, 0 bases at V and 2 bases at J, with 8 bases in the middle. Here the CDR3 DNA reads TGCGCCAGCAGCTTGGCCGGGACAAACACCGGGGAGCTGTTTTTT. Amino acids: CASSLAGTNTGELFF.

This clonotype was seen at least ten times. A read error may explain this, as a much larger clone is one base away. The chain carries TRBV3-1 and TRBJ1-1; D is possibly TRBD1 (6 bases). This CDR3 region has 15 residues. Germline loops: CDR1 LGHDT, CDR2 YNNKEL (reference sequence). CDR3 sequence reads: CASSPEGVWITEVFF. The CDR3 region has the DNA TGTGCCAGCAGCCCCGAGGGGGTCTGGATCACTGAAGTTTTCTTT.

This clonotype has a count of ten or more. The chain links TRBV10-3 to TRBJ2-1, with 11 bases matching TRBD2. CDR3 size: 13 residues. With V trimmed by 10 bases and J by 3 bases, 2 bases remained unmatched. Germline V gene lookup returns CDR1 ENHRY and CDR2 SYGVKD. This chain's CDR3 is CATGTSGYNEQFF. For the CDR3, the DNA is TGTGCCACCGGGACTAGCGGCTACAATGAGCAGTTCTTC.

This clonotype has just a few counts. The chain couples TRBV3-1 to TRBJ2-2; D unresolved. Trimming shortened V by 0 bases and J by 1 base, and 12 bases separated the two germline ends. CDR3 size: 17 residues. Per germline, CDR1 LGHDT and CDR2 YNNKEL (reference sequence). CDR3: CASSQDYPPKNTGELFF. The CDR3 nucleotides read TGTGCCAGCAGCCAAGATTATCCACCCAAGAACACCGGGGAGCTGTTTTTT.

This clonotype showed up many times. This chain connects TRBV7-2 to TRBJ1-1; D gene ambiguous. Deletions cut 1 base from V and 5 bases from J, with 14 bases between. The germline V gene encodes CDR1 SGHTA and CDR2 FQGNSA. The CDR3 covers 15 residues. The CDR3 nucleotides read TGTGCCAGCAGCTTAGTGTCGGGGATTGGGACTGAAGCTTTCTTT. Its protein product is CASSLVSGIGTEAFF.

This clonotype has at least ten counts. The chain carries TRBV18 and TRBJ1-3; 8 bases agree with TRBD1. Germline-derived CDR1 and CDR2 are KGHSH and LQKENI. Germline trimming cut 2 bases from V and 0 bases from J; bases unmatched to any gene: 6. CDR3 length equals 17 residues. As DNA, the CDR3 is TGTGCCAGCTCACCAAACAGGGGGGCCGGCTCTGGAAACACCATATATTTT. This codes for CASSPNRGAGSGNTIYF.